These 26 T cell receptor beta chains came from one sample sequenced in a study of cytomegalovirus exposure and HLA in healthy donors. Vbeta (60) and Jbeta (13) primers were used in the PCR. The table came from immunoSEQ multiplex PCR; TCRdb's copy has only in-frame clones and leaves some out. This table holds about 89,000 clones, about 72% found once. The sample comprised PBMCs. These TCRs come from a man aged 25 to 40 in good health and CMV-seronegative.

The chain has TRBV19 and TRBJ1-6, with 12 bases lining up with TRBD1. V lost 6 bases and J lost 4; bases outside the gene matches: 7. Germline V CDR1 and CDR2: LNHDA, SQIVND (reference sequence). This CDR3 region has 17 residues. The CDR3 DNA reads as TGTGCCAGTAGCCCGGGACAGGGGGCCTATTATAATTCACCCCTCCACTTT. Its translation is CASSPGQGAYYNSPLHF.

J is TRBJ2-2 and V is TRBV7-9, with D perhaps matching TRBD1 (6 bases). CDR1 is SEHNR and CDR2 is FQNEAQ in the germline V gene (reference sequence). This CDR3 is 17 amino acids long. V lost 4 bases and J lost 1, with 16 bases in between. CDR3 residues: CASSSESWGQNTGELFF. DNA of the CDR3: TGTGCCAGCAGCTCCGAGTCTTGGGGACAGAACACCGGGGAGCTGTTTTTT.

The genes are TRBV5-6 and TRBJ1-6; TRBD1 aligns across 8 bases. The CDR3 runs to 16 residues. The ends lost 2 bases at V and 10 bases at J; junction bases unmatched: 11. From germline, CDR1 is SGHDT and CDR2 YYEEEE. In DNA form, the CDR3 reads TGTGCCAGCAGCTTTACCGGGACAGGATTTCACTCACCCCTCCACTTT. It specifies CASSFTGTGFHSPLHF.

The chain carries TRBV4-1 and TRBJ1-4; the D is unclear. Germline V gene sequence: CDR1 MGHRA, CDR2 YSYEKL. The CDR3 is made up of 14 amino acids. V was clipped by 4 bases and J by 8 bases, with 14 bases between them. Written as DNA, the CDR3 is TGCGCCAGCAGCCGGAGTTCCCCACAAGAAAAACTGTTTTTT. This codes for CASSRSSPQEKLFF.

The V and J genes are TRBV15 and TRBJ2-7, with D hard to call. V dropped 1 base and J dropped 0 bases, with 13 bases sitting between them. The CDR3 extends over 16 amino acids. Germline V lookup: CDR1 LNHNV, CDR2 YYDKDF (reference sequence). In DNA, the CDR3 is TGTGCCACCAGCAGAGTTCCCACTCCGATCTCCTACGAGCAGTACTTC. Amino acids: CATSRVPTPISYEQYF.

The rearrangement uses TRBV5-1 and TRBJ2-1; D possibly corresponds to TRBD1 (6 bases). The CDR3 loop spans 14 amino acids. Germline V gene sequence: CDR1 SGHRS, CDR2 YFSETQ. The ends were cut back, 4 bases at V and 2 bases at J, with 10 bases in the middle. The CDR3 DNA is TGCGCCAGCAGCGACGGACAGCCCTACAATGAGCAGTTCTTC. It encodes CASSDGQPYNEQFF.

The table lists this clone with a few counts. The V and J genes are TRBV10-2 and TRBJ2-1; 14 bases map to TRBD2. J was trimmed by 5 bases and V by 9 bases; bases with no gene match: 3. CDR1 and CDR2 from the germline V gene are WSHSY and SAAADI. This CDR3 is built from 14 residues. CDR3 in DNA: TGCGCCAGTGGGACTAGCGGGAGTGACAATGAGCAGTTCTTC. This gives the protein CASGTSGSDNEQFF.

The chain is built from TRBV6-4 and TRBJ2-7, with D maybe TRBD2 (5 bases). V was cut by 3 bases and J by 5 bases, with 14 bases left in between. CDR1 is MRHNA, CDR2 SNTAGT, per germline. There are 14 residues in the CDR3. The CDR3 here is CASSEVPGNHEQYF. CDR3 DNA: TGTGCCAGCAGTGAAGTGCCCGGGAACCACGAGCAGTACTTC.

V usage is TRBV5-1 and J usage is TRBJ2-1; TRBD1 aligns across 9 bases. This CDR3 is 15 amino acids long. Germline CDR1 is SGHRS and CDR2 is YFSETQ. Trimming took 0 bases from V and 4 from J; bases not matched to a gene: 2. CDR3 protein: CASSLEQGAYNEQFF. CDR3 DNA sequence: TGCGCCAGCAGCTTGGAACAGGGGGCGTACAATGAGCAGTTCTTC.

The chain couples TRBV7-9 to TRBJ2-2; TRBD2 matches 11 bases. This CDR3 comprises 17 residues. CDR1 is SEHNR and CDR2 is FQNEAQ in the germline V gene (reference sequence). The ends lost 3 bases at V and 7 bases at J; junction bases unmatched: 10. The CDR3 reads CASSFKLAGDSVGELFF. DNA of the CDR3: TGTGCCAGCAGCTTCAAACTAGCGGGGGACTCTGTCGGGGAGCTGTTTTTT.

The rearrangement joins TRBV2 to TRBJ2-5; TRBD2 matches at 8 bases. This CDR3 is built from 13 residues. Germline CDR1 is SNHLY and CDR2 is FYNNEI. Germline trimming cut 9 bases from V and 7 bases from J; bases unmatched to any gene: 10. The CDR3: CASKRESGATQYF. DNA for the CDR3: TGTGCCAGTAAGCGGGAGAGTGGCGCGACCCAGTACTTC.

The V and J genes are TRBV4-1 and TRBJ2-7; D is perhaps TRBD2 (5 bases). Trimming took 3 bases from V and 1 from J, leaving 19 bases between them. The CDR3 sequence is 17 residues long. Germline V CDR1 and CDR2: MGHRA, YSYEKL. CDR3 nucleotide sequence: TGCGCCAGCAGCCATTCCCTCAACGGGAACCCATCCTACGAGCAGTACTTC. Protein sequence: CASSHSLNGNPSYEQYF.

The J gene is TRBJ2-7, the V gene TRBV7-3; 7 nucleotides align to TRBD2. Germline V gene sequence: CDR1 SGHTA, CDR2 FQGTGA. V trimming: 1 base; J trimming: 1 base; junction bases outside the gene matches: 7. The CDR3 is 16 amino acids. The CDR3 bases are TGTGCCAGCAGCTTAAGAGGGACTACACTATCCTACGAGCAGTACTTC. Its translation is CASSLRGTTLSYEQYF.

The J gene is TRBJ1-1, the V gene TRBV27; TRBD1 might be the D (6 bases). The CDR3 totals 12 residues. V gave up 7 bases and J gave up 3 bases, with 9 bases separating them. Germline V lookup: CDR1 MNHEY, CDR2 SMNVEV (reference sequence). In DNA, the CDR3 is TGTGCCAGCATGAAGGGGGACACTGAAGCTTTCTTT. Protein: CASMKGDTEAFF.

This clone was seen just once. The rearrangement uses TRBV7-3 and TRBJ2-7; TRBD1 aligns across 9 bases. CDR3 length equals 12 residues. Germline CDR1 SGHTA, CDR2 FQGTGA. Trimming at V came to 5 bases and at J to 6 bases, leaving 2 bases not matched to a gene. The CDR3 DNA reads TGTGCCAGCAGCCCGACAGGGGGCGAGCAGTACTTC. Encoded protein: CASSPTGGEQYF.

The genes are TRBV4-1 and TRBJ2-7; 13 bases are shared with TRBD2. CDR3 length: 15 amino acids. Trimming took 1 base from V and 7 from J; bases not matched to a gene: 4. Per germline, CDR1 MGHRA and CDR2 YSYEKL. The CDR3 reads CASSQAPGLAGEQYF. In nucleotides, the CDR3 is TGCGCCAGCAGCCAAGCGCCGGGACTAGCGGGAGAGCAGTACTTC.

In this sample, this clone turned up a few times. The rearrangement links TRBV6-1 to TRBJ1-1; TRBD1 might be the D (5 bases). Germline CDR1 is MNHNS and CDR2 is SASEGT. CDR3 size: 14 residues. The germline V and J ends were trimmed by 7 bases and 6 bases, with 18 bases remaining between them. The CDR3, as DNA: TGTGCCAGCATGCTGTCTACGTGGGGCCCTGAAGCTTTCTTT. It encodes CASMLSTWGPEAFF.

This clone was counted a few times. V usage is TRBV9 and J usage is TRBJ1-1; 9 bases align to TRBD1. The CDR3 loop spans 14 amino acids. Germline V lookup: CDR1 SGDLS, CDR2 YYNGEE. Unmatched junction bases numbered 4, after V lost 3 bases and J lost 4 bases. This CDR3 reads CASSATTGGTEAFF. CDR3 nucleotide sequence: TGTGCCAGCAGCGCGACGACAGGGGGCACTGAAGCTTTCTTT.

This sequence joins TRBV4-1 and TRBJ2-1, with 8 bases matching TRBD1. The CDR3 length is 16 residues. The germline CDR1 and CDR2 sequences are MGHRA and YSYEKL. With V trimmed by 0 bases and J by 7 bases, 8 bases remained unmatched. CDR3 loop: CASSQEGRQGANEQFF. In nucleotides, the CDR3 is TGCGCCAGCAGCCAAGAAGGGAGGCAGGGGGCGAATGAGCAGTTCTTC.

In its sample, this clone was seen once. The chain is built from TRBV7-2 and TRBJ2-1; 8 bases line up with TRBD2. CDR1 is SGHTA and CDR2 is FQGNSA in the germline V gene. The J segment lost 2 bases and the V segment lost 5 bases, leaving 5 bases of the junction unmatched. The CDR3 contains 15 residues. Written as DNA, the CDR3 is TGTGCCAGCAGCCTCAGCGGGGGCCCCTACAATGAGCAGTTCTTC. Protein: CASSLSGGPYNEQFF. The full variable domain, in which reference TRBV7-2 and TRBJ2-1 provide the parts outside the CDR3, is GAGVSQSPSNKVTEKGKDVELRCDPISGHTALYWYRQSLGQGLEFLIYFQGNSAPDKSGLPSDRFSAERTGGSVSTLTIQRTQQEDSAVYLCASSLSGGPYNEQFFGPGTRLTVL.

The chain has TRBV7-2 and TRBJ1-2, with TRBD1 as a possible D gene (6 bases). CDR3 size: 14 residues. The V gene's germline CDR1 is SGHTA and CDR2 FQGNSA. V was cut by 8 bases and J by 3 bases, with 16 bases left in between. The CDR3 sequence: CASGNRVSYYGYTF. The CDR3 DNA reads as TGTGCCAGCGGAAACAGGGTTTCGTACTATGGCTACACCTTC.

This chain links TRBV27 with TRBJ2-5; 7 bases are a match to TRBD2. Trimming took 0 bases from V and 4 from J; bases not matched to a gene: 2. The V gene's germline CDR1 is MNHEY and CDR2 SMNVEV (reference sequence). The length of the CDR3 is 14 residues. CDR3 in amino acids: CASSLSPGGETQYF. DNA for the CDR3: TGTGCCAGCAGTTTATCGCCGGGGGGAGAGACCCAGTACTTC.

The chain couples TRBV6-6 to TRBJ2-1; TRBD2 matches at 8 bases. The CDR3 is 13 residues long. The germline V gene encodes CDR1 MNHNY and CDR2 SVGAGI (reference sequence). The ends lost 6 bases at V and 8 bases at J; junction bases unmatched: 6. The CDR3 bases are TGTGCCAGCAGCGTCGGGACTAGATATGAGCAGTTCTTC. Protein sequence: CASSVGTRYEQFF.

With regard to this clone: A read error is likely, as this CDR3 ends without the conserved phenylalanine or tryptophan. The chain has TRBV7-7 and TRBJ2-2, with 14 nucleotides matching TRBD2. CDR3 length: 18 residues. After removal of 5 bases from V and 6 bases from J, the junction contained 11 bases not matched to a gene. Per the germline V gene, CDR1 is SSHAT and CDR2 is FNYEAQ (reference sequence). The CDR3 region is CASSHLRLAGGPSGELFL. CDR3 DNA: TGTGCCAGCAGCCACCTACGACTAGCGGGAGGGCCGTCCGGGGAGCTGTTTTTG.

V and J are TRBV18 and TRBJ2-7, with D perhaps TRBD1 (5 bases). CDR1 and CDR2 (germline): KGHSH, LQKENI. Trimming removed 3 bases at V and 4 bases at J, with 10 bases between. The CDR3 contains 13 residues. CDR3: CASSPPGLYEQYF. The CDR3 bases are TGTGCCAGCTCACCTCCAGGGTTATACGAGCAGTACTTC.

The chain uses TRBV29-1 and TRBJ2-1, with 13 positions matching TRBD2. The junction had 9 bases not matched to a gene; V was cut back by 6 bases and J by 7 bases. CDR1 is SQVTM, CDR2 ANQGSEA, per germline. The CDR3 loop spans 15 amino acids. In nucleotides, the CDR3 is TGCAGCGTCTTAGGACTAGCGGGAGTTTCGAATGAGCAGTTCTTC. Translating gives CSVLGLAGVSNEQFF.